This T cell receptor (beta chain) was documented in a study of blood T cell repertoires in COVID-19. Study information: In each case, the material was cDNA or gDNA derived from T cells, B-cell-depleted T cells, or PBMCs.

V lost 6 bases and J 2 bases, leaving 13 bases between the germline ends. This CDR3 has 14 amino acids. Per the germline V gene, CDR1 is MNHNY and CDR2 is SVGAGI (reference sequence). The protocol was immunoSEQ multiplex PCR, while the TCRdb copy is restricted to in-frame clones and leaves out a portion. The table records 200,000 or so clones, around 86% of them present only once. This clone appeared once. Sample: peripheral blood. This rearrangement joins TRBV6-6 to TRBJ1-1, with no clear D. This clonotype was obtained from a man aged 60-69 years with acute or convalescent COVID-19. The CDR3, as DNA: TGTGCCAGCAGACAAGCGGGTCGAAACACTGAAGCTTTCTTT. This gives the protein CASRQAGRNTEAFF.